Following are 21 T cell receptor beta chains from one sample sequenced in a study of glioma-infiltrating T cells. Amplification of TCR alpha and beta CDR3 regions from RNA used iRepertoire nested multiplex PCR. One entry per CDR3 protein, called by TCRdb with MiXCR from the multiplex PCR reads. The profile shows around 120,000 distinct CDR3 sequences, under 30% of them singletons. Sample: glioma tissue, nonneoplastic brain tissue, or PBMCs (not recorded which). These receptors came from a human donor with low-grade glioma or glioblastoma, undergoing nonglioma brain surgery, or in good health (not recorded which).

This clonotype was seen a single time. A much larger clone sits a single nucleotide away, making a read error possible. This chain's CDR3 is CASSWLGVGELFF. In nucleotides, the CDR3 is TGTGCCAGCAGCTGGCTGGGGGTCGGGGAGCTGTTTTTT. This sequence joins TRBV7-9 and TRBJ2-2; D is possibly TRBD1 or TRBD2 (5 bases each). The germline V and J ends were trimmed by 4 bases and 7 bases, with 10 bases remaining between them. Germline-derived CDR1 and CDR2 are SEHNR and FQNEAQ (reference sequence). The CDR3 has 13 amino acids.

At least ten counts were recorded for this clonotype. The chain recombines TRBV28 with TRBJ1-3; 9 bases are a match to TRBD1. CDR1 MDHEN and CDR2 SYDVKM come from the germline V gene. The ends lost 6 bases at V and 4 bases at J; junction bases unmatched: 4. This CDR3 contains 14 residues. CDR3 loop: CASRQGQGGNTIYF. CDR3 bases: TGTGCCAGCAGACAAGGACAGGGGGGAAACACCATATATTTT.

This clonotype appeared a few times. The chain combines TRBV6-1 with TRBJ2-7; a possible D gene is TRBD2 (6 bases). The germline CDR1 and CDR2 sequences are MNHNS and SASEGT. The CDR3 has 13 amino acids. The chain's CDR3 is CASSEVTSNEQYV. Written as DNA, the CDR3 is TGTGCCAGCAGCGAAGTAACTAGCAACGAGCAGTACGTC.

In its sample, this clonotype was seen many times. The chain uses TRBV6-2 or TRBV6-3 and TRBJ1-1; possible D gene TRBD1, 6 bases. The CDR3 runs 11 residues. Per the germline V gene, CDR1 is MNHEY and CDR2 is SVGEGT. With 8 bases removed from V and 6 bases from J, the gap between germline ends came to 10 bases. The CDR3 DNA sequence: TGTGCCAGCCGGACAGCTTCTGAAGCTTTCTTT. This codes for CASRTASEAFF.

The sample holds many counts of this clonotype. The rearrangement joins TRBV28 to TRBJ1-1; D remains unclear. The CDR3 loop spans 14 amino acids. Trimming stripped 7 bases from V and 0 bases from J, with 12 bases between. Germline V gives CDR1 MDHEN, CDR2 SYDVKM. The CDR3 DNA reads as TGTGCCAGCATCCGAGGAGCTCTGAACACTGAAGCTTTCTTT. Encoded protein: CASIRGALNTEAFF.

There are many counts of this clonotype. V usage is TRBV6-1 and J usage is TRBJ2-7; D not resolved. Germline-derived CDR1 and CDR2 are MNHNS and SASEGT. The V and J ends lost 8 bases and 0 bases respectively, with 8 bases between them. The CDR3 runs to 12 residues. The CDR3, as DNA: TGTGCCAGCGGGAAGCACTCCTACGAGCAGTACGTC. Its translation is CASGKHSYEQYV.

Ten or more counts support this clonotype. The rearrangement joins TRBV6-1 to TRBJ2-5; 10 bases line up with TRBD2. After removal of 4 bases from V and 5 bases from J, the junction contained 7 bases not matched to a gene. CDR1 and CDR2 (germline): MNHNS, SASEGT. The CDR3 consists of 15 residues. The CDR3 region has the DNA TGTGCCAGCAGTGTACAGCGGGGGGGCTTGGAGACCCAGTACTTC. This codes for CASSVQRGGLETQYF.

V is TRBV25-1 and J is TRBJ2-5; TRBD2 matches at 10 bases. Germline values: CDR1 MGHDK, CDR2 SYGVNS. The J segment lost 2 bases and the V segment lost 5 bases, leaving 14 bases of the junction unmatched. The CDR3 runs to 18 residues. CDR3 nucleotide sequence: TGTGCCAGCAGTCCAAATTGGGGGGCTAGCGGGAGACAAGAGACCCAGTACTTC. Its protein is CASSPNWGASGRQETQYF.

This rearrangement joins TRBV7-9 to TRBJ2-3; D is unresolved. The germline V gene encodes CDR1 SEHNR and CDR2 FQNEAQ (reference sequence). Trimming shortened V by 5 bases and J by 0 bases, and 15 bases separated the two germline ends. This CDR3 comprises 16 residues. This CDR3 reads CASSLEVFSSTDTQYF. For the CDR3, the DNA is TGTGCCAGCAGCCTTGAGGTCTTCTCAAGCACAGATACGCAGTATTTT.

The J gene is TRBJ2-1, the V gene TRBV12-5, with 7 nucleotides matching TRBD2. Germline V gives CDR1 LGHNT, CDR2 FRNRAP. J lost 9 bases, V lost 4 bases, and 12 bases had no gene match. There are 15 residues in the CDR3. CDR3 region: CASGSGLSKGSEQFF. In DNA, the CDR3 is TGTGCTAGTGGTTCGGGACTATCCAAGGGCAGTGAGCAGTTCTTC.

The V call is TRBV3-1, the J call TRBJ1-1; 8 bases align to TRBD1. The V and J ends lost 2 bases and 0 bases, in that order; junction bases with no gene match: 8. Per germline, CDR1 LGHDT and CDR2 YNNKEL (reference sequence). The CDR3 is 17 amino acids. CDR3 protein: CASSQTNRGRVNTEAFF. The CDR3 DNA reads as TGTGCCAGCAGCCAAACAAACAGGGGGAGGGTGAACACTGAAGCTTTCTTT.

This chain joins TRBV6-2 or TRBV6-3 and TRBJ2-3, with a possible D match to TRBD2 (5 bases). Per germline, CDR1 MNHEY and CDR2 SVGEGT. CDR3 length equals 12 residues. Trimming shortened V by 9 bases and J by 2 bases, and 9 bases separated the two germline ends. The CDR3 region is CARSLATDTQYF. CDR3 nucleotide sequence: TGTGCCAGGAGCCTAGCCACAGATACGCAGTATTTT.

This clonotype was seen a handful of times. V usage is TRBV11-2 and J usage is TRBJ2-3, with 8 bases identical to TRBD1. Germline values: CDR1 SGHAT, CDR2 FQNNGV. The CDR3 consists of 14 residues. The ends lost 5 bases at V and 4 bases at J; junction bases unmatched: 5. In DNA form, the CDR3 reads TGTGCCAGCAGCCCTGACAGGGGAGCAGATACGCAGTATTTT. Translated, it gives CASSPDRGADTQYF.

This clonotype was detected only a few times. A junction end diverges from the germline sequence, so it may reflect a read error. The chain has TRBV9 and TRBJ1-5; D is unresolved. The CDR3 runs to 15 residues. From germline, CDR1 is SGDLS and CDR2 YYNGEE. The CDR3 reads CASSVEGYSNQPQHF. In DNA, the CDR3 is TGTGCTAGCAGCGTAGAGGGTTATAGCAATCAGCCCCAGCATTTT.

A remark on this clonotype: The junction shows a germline mismatch at one end, possibly a read error. V and J are TRBV10-3 and TRBJ2-5; D is perhaps TRBD1 (6 bases). The end of the DNA is better explained by TRBJ2-7, so the J call may be wrong. This CDR3 spans 11 amino acids. Looked up from germline, CDR1 is ENHRY and CDR2 is SYGVKD. CDR3 loop: CATGTGNEQYF. As DNA, the CDR3 is TGCGCAACAGGGACGGGAAACGAGCAGTACTTC.

As regards this clonotype: Just one base apart from a much larger clone, this may be a read error. DNA of the CDR3: TGTCCCGCCAGGTTCTTTGAAGCTCTCTTT. This translates into CPARFFEALF. The chain is built from TRBV25-1 and TRBJ1-1; no reliable D call. The CDR3 length is 10 residues. From germline, CDR1 is MGHDK and CDR2 SYGVNS.

DNA of the CDR3: TGCAGTGCTACCCTACTGGGGGGAGGTGGTCAAACCGGGGAGCTGTTTTTT. It is translated as CSATLLGGGGQTGELFF. The chain couples TRBV20-1 to TRBJ2-2, with a tentative D call TRBD2 (6 bases). The CDR3 extends over 17 amino acids. V was clipped by 4 bases and J by 5 bases, with 23 bases between them. Germline V lookup: CDR1 DFQATT, CDR2 SNEGSKA (reference sequence).

V and J are TRBV7-9 and TRBJ1-6; D not resolved. The length of the CDR3 is 12 residues. The V gene lost 5 bases and the J gene lost 9 bases, with 8 bases spanning the gap. Germline V gives CDR1 SEHNR, CDR2 FQNEAQ (reference sequence). The CDR3 loop reads CASSTHPSPLHF. In DNA, the CDR3 is TGTGCCAGCAGCACCCACCCTTCACCCCTCCACTTT. Based on the CDR3 plus reference TRBV7-9 and TRBJ1-6, the full variable domain is DTGVSQNPRHKITKRGQNVTFRCDPISEHNRLYWYRQTLGQGPEFLTYFQNEAQLEKSRLLSDRFSAERPKGSFSTLEIQRTEQGDSAMYLCASSTHPSPLHFGNGTRLTVT.

This clonotype was picked up many times. CDR3 amino acids: CASSLIGGATDTQYF. The CDR3 DNA reads as TGTGCCAGCAGTTTAATAGGGGGGGCCACAGATACGCAGTATTTT. This sequence joins TRBV27 and TRBJ2-3; tentatively, D is TRBD2 (7 bases). The V gene's germline CDR1 is MNHEY and CDR2 SMNVEV (reference sequence). The CDR3 has 15 amino acids. Trimming removed 2 bases at V and 2 bases at J, with 11 bases between.

This clonotype was seen many times. V usage is TRBV4-1 and J usage is TRBJ1-1; no clear D gene. V shed 0 bases and J shed 4 bases, with 12 bases lying between them. The CDR3 consists of 15 residues. The germline V gene encodes CDR1 MGHRA and CDR2 YSYEKL. In nucleotides, the CDR3 is TGCGCCAGCAGCCAAGACTTGATTTTCCGCACTGAAGCTTTCTTT. Translated: CASSQDLIFRTEAFF.

On this clonotype: This may be a read error, as it is one base from a much larger clone. The chain combines TRBV7-9 with TRBJ2-5; D is perhaps TRBD1 (6 bases). The ends were cut back, 5 bases at V and 0 bases at J, with 13 bases in the middle. The CDR3 has 15 amino acids. Germline V lookup: CDR1 SEHNR, CDR2 FQNEAQ (reference sequence). CDR3 loop: CASSRSTGNQETQYF. Written as DNA, the CDR3 is TGTGCCAGCAGCAGATCTACAGGGAACCAAGAGACCCAGTACTTC.